The T cell receptor beta chain described here comes from a study of blood T cells in healthy people across ages. Study findings and constraints: Using unsorted PBMCs precluded a conclusive naive versus antigen-experienced comparison. Investigators treated diversity estimates from one million T cells as underestimates.

A second PCR, run for roughly 7 to 12 cycles, used a sample-barcoded 5' primer plus a J-beta primer mix. TCRdb reprocessed the 5' RACE reads via MiXCR and lists one record per CDR3 protein. The table lists some 1.6 million distinct CDR3 sequences, almost 35% of them singletons. Germline V lookup: CDR1 MGHRA, CDR2 YSYEKL. The J segment lost 5 bases and the V segment lost 5 bases, leaving 6 bases of the junction unmatched. The CDR3 has 14 amino acids. Per sample, extraction of total RNA gave at least 5 micrograms in every case. A word on this clonotype: The antigen is not known.

The sequencing sample was made of blood. The sequence derives from a young woman in good health. The V and J genes are TRBV4-1 and TRBJ2-4; 7 bases are shared with TRBD2. CDR3 nucleotide sequence: TGCGCCAGCAGCTTAACGGCGGGGGAAAACATTCAGTACTTC. It yields the protein CASSLTAGENIQYF.